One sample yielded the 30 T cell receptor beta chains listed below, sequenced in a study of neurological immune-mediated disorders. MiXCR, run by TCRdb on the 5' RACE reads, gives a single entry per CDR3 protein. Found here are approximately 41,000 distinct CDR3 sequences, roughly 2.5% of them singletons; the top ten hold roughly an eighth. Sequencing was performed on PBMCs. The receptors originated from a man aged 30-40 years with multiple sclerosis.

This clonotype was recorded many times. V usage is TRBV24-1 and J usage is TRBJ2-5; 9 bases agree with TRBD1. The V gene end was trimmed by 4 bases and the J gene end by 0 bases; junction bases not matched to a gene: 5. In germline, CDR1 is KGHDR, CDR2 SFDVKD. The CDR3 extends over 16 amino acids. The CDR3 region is CATSETGTGYQETQYF. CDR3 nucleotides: TGTGCCACCAGTGAAACCGGGACAGGGTACCAAGAGACCCAGTACTTC.

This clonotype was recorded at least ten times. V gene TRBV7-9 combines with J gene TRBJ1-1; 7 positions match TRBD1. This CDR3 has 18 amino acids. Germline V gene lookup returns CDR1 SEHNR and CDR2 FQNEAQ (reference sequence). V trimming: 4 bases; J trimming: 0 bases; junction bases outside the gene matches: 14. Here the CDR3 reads CASSSRDSIYTMNTEAFF. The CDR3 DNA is TGTGCCAGCAGCTCCCGGGACAGCATTTATACAATGAACACTGAAGCTTTCTTT.

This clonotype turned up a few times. The CDR3: CSAASGTVNTEAFF. DNA for the CDR3: TGCAGTGCGGCGTCCGGGACGGTGAACACTGAAGCTTTCTTT. The rearrangement joins TRBV20-1 to TRBJ1-1; possibly TRBD1 for D (5 bases). The CDR3 is made up of 14 amino acids. The V gene's germline CDR1 is DFQATT and CDR2 SNEGSKA (reference sequence). The V gene lost 6 bases and the J gene lost 0 bases, with 14 bases spanning the gap.

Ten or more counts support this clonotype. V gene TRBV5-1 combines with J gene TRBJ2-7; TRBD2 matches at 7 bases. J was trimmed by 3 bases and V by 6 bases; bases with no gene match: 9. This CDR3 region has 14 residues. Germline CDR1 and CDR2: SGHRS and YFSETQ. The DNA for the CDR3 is TGCGCCAGCAAAGAGAGCGGGGAGCACTACGAGCAGTACTTC. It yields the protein CASKESGEHYEQYF.

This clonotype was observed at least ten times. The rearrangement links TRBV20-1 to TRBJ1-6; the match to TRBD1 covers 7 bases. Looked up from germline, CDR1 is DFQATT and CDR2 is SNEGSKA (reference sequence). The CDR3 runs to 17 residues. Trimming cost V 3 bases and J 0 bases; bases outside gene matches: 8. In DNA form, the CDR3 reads TGCAGTGCTAGTAGGGGTCAGGGGGACTCCTATAATTCACCCCTCCACTTT. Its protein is CSASRGQGDSYNSPLHF.

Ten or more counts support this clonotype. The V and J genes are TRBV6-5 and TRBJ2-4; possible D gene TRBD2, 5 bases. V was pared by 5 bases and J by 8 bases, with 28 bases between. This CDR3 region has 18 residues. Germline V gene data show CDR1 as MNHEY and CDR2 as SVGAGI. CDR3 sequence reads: CASSPHVGAEPLMHIQYF. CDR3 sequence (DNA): TGTGCCAGCAGTCCCCACGTAGGAGCGGAGCCCTTAATGCACATTCAGTACTTC.

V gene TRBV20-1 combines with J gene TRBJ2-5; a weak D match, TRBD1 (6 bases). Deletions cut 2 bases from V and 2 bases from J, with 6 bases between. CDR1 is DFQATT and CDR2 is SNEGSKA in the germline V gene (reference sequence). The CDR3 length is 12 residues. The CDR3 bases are TGCAGTGCTAGACAGGGGCAAGAGACCCAGTACTTC. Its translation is CSARQGQETQYF.

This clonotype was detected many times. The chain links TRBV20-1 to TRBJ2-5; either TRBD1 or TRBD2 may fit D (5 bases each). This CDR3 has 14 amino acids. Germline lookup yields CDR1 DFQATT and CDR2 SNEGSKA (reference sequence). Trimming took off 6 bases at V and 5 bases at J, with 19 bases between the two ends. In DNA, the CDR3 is TGCAGTGCCGCTGGGACCGTAAAGTCGGAGACCCAGTACTTC. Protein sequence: CSAAGTVKSETQYF.

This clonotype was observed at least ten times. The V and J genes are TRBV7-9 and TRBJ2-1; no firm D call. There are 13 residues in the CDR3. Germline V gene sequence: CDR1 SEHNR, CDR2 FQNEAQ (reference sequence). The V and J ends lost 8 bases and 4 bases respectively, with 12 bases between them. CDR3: CASFGLGYNEQFF. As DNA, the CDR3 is TGTGCCAGCTTTGGGTTAGGTTACAATGAGCAGTTCTTC.

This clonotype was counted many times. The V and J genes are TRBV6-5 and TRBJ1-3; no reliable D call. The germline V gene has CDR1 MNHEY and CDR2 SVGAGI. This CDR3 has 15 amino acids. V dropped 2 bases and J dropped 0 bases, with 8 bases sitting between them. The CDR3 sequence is CASSYDTRSGNTIYF. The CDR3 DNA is TGTGCCAGCAGTTACGACACCCGCTCTGGAAACACCATATATTTT.

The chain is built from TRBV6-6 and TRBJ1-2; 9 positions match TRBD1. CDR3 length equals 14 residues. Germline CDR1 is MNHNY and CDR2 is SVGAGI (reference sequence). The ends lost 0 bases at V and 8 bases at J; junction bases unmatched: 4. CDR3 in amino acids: CASSYSDRGRGYTF. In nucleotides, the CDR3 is TGTGCCAGCAGTTACTCGGACAGGGGTCGGGGCTACACCTTC.

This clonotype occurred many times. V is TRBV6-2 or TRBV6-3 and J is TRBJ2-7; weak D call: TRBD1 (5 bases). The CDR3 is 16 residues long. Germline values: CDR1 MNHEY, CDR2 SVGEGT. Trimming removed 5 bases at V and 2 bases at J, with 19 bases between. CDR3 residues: CASSTVLGPKTYEQYF. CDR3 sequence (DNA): TGTGCCAGCAGTACTGTACTGGGGCCCAAGACCTACGAGCAGTACTTC.

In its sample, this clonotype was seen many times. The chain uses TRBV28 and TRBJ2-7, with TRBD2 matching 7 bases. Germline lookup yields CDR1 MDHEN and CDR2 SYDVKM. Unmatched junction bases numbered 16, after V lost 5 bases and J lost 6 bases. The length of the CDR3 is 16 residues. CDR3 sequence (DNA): TGTGCCAGCAGTCTGGTAGGCGCGGGGGATCCGGGCGAGCAGTACTTC. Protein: CASSLVGAGDPGEQYF.

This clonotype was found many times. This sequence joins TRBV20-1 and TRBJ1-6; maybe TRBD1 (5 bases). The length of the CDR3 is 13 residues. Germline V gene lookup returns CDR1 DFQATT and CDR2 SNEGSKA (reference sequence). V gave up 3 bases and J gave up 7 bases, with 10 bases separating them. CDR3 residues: CSARGRANSPLHF. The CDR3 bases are TGCAGTGCTAGGGGCAGGGCCAATTCACCCCTCCACTTT.

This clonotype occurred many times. In DNA form, the CDR3 reads TGTGCCACCAGTGATTTCGACAGCAAGGAGCAGTTCTTC. It translates to CATSDFDSKEQFF. J is TRBJ2-1 and V is TRBV24-1; maybe TRBD1 (5 bases). Germline CDR1 and CDR2: KGHDR and SFDVKD. The CDR3 is made up of 13 amino acids. Between the trimmed V and J ends, which lost 1 base and 10 bases, there was a span of 10 bases.

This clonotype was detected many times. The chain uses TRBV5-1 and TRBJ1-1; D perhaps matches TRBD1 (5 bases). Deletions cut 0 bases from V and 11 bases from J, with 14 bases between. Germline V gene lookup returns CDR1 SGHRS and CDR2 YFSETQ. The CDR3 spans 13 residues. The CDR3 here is CASSLDLNRNAFF. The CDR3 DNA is TGCGCCAGCAGCTTGGACTTAAACAGGAACGCTTTCTTT.

CDR3 region: CASSVSMTGELFF. The CDR3 bases are TGTGCCAGTAGCGTCAGTATGACCGGGGAGCTGTTTTTT. The chain has TRBV19 and TRBJ2-2; D is uncertain. CDR1 and CDR2 from the germline V gene are LNHDA and SQIVND (reference sequence). Trimming left V 6 bases short and J 5 bases short, with 10 bases between. This CDR3 is 13 amino acids long.

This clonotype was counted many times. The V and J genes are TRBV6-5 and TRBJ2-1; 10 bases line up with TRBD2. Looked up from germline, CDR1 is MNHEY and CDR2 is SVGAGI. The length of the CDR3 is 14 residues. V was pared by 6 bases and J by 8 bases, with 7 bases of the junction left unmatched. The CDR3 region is CASSREREGDEQFF. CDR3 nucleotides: TGTGCCAGCAGCCGCGAGCGGGAGGGCGATGAGCAGTTCTTC.

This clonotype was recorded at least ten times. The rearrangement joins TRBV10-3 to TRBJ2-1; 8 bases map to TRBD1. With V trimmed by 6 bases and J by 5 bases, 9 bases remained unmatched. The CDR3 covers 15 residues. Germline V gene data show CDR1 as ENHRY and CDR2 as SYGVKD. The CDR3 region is CAIRTQGVRNNEQFF. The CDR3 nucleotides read TGTGCCATCAGAACACAGGGGGTCCGGAACAATGAGCAGTTCTTC.

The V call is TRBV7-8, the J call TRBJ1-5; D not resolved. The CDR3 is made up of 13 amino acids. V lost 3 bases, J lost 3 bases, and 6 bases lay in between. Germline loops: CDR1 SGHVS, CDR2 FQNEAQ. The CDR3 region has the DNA TGTGCCAGCAGCTTGGACGCCAATCAGCCCCAGCATTTT. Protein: CASSLDANQPQHF.

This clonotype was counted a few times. This chain's CDR3 is CASSPVISGEQYF. The DNA for the CDR3 is TGTGCCAGCTCACCAGTCATATCTGGCGAGCAGTACTTC. This rearrangement joins TRBV18 to TRBJ2-7; D remains ambiguous. Germline V CDR1 and CDR2: KGHSH, LQKENI. The V and J ends lost 2 bases and 6 bases respectively, with 11 bases between them. The CDR3 runs to 13 residues.

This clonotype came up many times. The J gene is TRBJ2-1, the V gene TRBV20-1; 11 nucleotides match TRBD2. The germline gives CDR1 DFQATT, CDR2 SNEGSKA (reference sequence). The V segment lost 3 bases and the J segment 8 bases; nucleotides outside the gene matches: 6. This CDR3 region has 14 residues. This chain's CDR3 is CSARGTSGWHEQFF. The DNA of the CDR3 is TGCAGTGCTAGGGGGACTAGCGGCTGGCATGAGCAGTTCTTC.

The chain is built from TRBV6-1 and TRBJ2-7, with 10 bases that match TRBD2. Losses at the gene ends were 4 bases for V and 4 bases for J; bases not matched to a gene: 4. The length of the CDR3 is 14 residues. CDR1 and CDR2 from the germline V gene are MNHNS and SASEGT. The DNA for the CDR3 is TGTGCCAGCAGTGGGTCTAGCGGGAGATACGAGCAGTACTTC. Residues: CASSGSSGRYEQYF.

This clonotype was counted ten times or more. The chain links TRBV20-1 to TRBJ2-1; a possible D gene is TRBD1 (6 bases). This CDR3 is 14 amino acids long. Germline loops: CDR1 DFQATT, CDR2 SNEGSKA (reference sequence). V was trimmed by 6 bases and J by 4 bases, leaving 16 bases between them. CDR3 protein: CSAPPTGPYNEQFF. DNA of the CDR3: TGCAGTGCCCCCCCGACAGGACCTTACAATGAGCAGTTCTTC.

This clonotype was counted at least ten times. The CDR3 DNA is TGCAGTGTCGAGGGGGTCTATGGCTACACCTTC. Amino acids: CSVEGVYGYTF. This chain connects TRBV20-1 to TRBJ1-2; D might be TRBD1 (6 bases). CDR3 length equals 11 residues. Germline assignment: CDR1 DFQATT and CDR2 SNEGSKA (reference sequence). The V end was cut by 7 bases, the J end by 4 bases, with 10 bases between.

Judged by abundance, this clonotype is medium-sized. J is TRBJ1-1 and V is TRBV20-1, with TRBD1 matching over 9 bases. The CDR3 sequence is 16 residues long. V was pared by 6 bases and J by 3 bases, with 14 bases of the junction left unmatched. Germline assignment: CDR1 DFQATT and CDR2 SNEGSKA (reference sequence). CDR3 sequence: CSAPPGQGHGYTEAFF. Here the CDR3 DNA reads TGCAGTGCCCCTCCGGGACAGGGCCATGGGTACACTGAAGCTTTCTTT.

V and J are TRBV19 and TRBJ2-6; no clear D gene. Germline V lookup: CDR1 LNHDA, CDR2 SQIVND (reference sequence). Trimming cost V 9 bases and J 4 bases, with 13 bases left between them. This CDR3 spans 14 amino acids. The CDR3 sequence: CASLQLSGANVLTF. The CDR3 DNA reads TGTGCCAGCTTGCAGTTGTCCGGGGCCAACGTCCTGACTTTC.

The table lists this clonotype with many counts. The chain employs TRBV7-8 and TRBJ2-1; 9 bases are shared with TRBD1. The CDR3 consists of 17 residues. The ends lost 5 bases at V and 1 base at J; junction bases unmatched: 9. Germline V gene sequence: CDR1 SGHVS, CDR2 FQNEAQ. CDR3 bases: TGTGCCAGCAGCCAAACCGTGGGACAGGGTTCCTACAATGAGCAGTTCTTC. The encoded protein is CASSQTVGQGSYNEQFF.

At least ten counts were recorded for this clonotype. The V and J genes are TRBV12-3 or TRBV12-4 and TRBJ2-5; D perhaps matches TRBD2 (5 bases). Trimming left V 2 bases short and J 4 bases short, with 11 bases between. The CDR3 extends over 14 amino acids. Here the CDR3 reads CASSLLRAGETQYF. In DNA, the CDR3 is TGTGCCAGCAGTTTATTACGGGCGGGAGAGACCCAGTACTTC.

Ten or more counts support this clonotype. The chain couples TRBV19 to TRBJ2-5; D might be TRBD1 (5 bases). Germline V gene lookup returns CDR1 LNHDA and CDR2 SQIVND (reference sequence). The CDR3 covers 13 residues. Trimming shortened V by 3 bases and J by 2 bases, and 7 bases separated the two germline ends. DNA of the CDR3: TGTGCCAGTAGTATTTCAGGGCAAGAGACCCAGTACTTC. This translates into CASSISGQETQYF.